The source of this TCR beta chain is a study of T cell responses to AZD1222 COVID-19 vaccine. Concerning this clone itself: The sample holds other DNA sequences that translate to the same CDR3.

Per the germline V gene, CDR1 is SGHTA and CDR2 is FQGTGA. Trimming took off 8 bases at V and 2 bases at J, with 18 bases between the two ends. The CDR3 runs 16 residues. The repertoire was sequenced with immunoSEQ multiplex PCR; TCRdb's copy has only in-frame clones and lacks some. Found here are approximately 90,000 clones, 85% to 90% of them singletons; the top ten hold roughly 3.5%. This TCR was recovered from an adult in good health. The sequenced sample was peripheral blood, obtained on day 0 of AZD1222 vaccination. The chain has TRBV7-3 and TRBJ2-2; D is uncertain. The CDR3 DNA is TGTGCCAGCTCCTTGTTCCGGACCGCTAACACCGGGGAGCTGTTTTTT. It codes for CASSLFRTANTGELFF.